Presented here are 8 T cell receptor beta chains from one specimen sequenced in a study of STAT5B mutations in CD4+ large granular lymphocyte leukemia. TCRdb keeps only in-frame clones here, not all; method: immunoSEQ multiplex PCR. The sample includes roughly 24,000 clones, 72% seen only once; the top ten take 0.65%. The sequenced sample was CD4+ T cells from blood buffy coats. The receptors shown here come from a human donor in good health.

The rearrangement joins TRBV7-3 to TRBJ2-2, with 7 bases matching TRBD1. Germline V lookup: CDR1 SGHTA, CDR2 FQGTGA. V shed 5 bases and J 6 bases; nucleotides not matched to a gene: 6. The CDR3 extends over 14 amino acids. CDR3 residues: CASSPQTGPGELFF. The CDR3 bases are TGTGCCAGCAGCCCCCAGACAGGGCCCGGGGAGCTGTTTTTT.

The CDR3 DNA follows: TGTGCCAGCAGCTTGGACAGGAGAAAACTGTTTTTT. Translated: CASSLDRRKLFF. This chain links TRBV5-8 with TRBJ1-4; D might be TRBD1 (5 bases). The CDR3 contains 12 residues. CDR1 is SGHTS, CDR2 YDEGEE, per germline. V was cut by 0 bases and J by 10 bases, with 7 bases left in between. Filled out from reference TRBV5-8 and TRBJ1-4, the complete variable domain reads EAGVTQSPTHLIKTRGQQATLRCSPISGHTSVYWYQQALGLGLQFLLWYDEGEERNRGNFPPRFSGRQFPNYSSELNVNALELEDSALYLCASSLDRRKLFFGSGTQLSVL.

The chain carries TRBV5-5 and TRBJ1-2; no clear D. CDR1 SGHKS and CDR2 YYEKEE come from the germline V gene (reference sequence). CDR3 length: 13 amino acids. V lost 0 bases and J lost 0, with 3 bases in between. CDR3 sequence: CASSLVPNYGYTF. CDR3 DNA: TGTGCCAGCAGCTTGGTCCCTAACTATGGCTACACCTTC. The full variable domain, rest sourced from reference TRBV5-5 and TRBJ1-2, is DAGVTQSPTHLIKTRGQQVTLRCSPISGHKSVSWYQQVLGQGPQFIFQYYEKEERGRGNFPDRFSARQFPNYSSELNVNALLLGDSALYLCASSLVPNYGYTFGSGTRLTVV.

The chain employs TRBV5-1 and TRBJ1-1, with 7 positions matching TRBD1. With 3 bases clipped from V and 2 bases from J, the junction kept 4 bases outside the gene matches. From germline, CDR1 is SGHRS and CDR2 YFSETQ. The CDR3 runs to 14 residues. CDR3 nucleotide sequence: TGCGCCAGCAGCTCTGGACAGGAAAACACTGAAGCTTTCTTT. It is translated as CASSSGQENTEAFF.

The V gene is TRBV19, the J gene TRBJ1-5, with TRBD1 matching over 7 bases. This CDR3 spans 15 amino acids. After removal of 0 bases from V and 2 bases from J, the junction contained 1 base not matched to a gene. CDR1 is LNHDA and CDR2 is SQIVND in the germline V gene (reference sequence). CDR3 loop: CASSIEGGGNQPQHF. CDR3 sequence (DNA): TGTGCCAGTAGTATAGAAGGGGGCGGCAATCAGCCCCAGCATTTT.

The V and J genes are TRBV18 and TRBJ1-3; the D is unclear. The CDR3 runs 14 residues. The V end lost 2 bases, the J end lost 8 bases, and 13 bases lay between the germline ends. The germline V gene encodes CDR1 KGHSH and CDR2 LQKENI. The CDR3 nucleotides read TGTGCCAGCTCACCATTAGCTACCCGAGACACCATATATTTT. Amino acid sequence: CASSPLATRDTIYF.

This clone was seen a few times. This chain uses TRBV28 with TRBJ1-5; D gene ambiguous. The CDR3 is 13 residues long. Germline V gives CDR1 MDHEN, CDR2 SYDVKM. The germline V and J ends were trimmed by 5 bases and 1 base, with 6 bases remaining between them. The CDR3 here is CASSADSNQPQHF. For the CDR3, the DNA is TGTGCCAGCAGTGCGGACAGCAATCAGCCCCAGCATTTT.

The chain carries TRBV11-2 and TRBJ2-1, with TRBD2 identical over 8 bases. This CDR3 comprises 16 residues. V trimming: 5 bases; J trimming: 1 base; junction bases outside the gene matches: 7. Germline CDR1 reads SGHAT; CDR2 reads FQNNGV. The CDR3 region has the DNA TGTGCCAGCAGCGTTACCGGACTAGCATCCTACAATGAGCAGTTCTTC. This gives the protein CASSVTGLASYNEQFF. Using reference TRBV11-2 and TRBJ2-1 for the parts outside the CDR3, the full variable domain is EAGVAQSPRYKIIEKRQSVAFWCNPISGHATLYWYQQILGQGPKLLIQFQNNGVVDDSQLPKDRFSAERLKGVDSTLKIQPAKLEDSAVYLCASSVTGLASYNEQFFGPGTRLTVL.